A selection of T cell receptor beta chains follows, all from one sample in a study of cytotoxic CD8 clonotypes in ibrutinib-treated CLL. Libraries were prepared by immunoSEQ multiplex PCR; TCRdb keeps only in-frame clonotypes and omits some of them. The repertoire holds some 100,000 clones, with about 58% as singletons. Sequencing used PBMCs, obtained after 24 months of ibrutinib treatment. Receptor source: a human donor with chronic lymphocytic leukemia. Both conserved end residues are part of each CDR3. The D gene is left open where the match is weak. For some rows the clone size is stated as once, few or many, or as a class when expanded; others skip it.

D: TRBD1; J: TRBJ1-2; size: few; V: TRBV27; DNA: TGTGCCAGCAGAACCCGGGGGGACAGGGGGCGGGCGAACTATGGCTACACCTTC; CDR3: CASRTRGDRGRANYGYTF
D: TRBD2; J: TRBJ2-3; size: once; V: TRBV5-1; DNA: TGCGCCAGCAGCTTCGGGACTAGTCGATCAGATACGCAGTATTTT; CDR3: CASSFGTSRSDTQYF
D: .; J: TRBJ1-4; size: .; V: TRBV9; DNA: TGTGCCAGCAGCGTAGCGGTGGGAACTAATGAAAAACTGTTTTTT; CDR3: CASSVAVGTNEKLFF
D: .; J: TRBJ2-5; size: .; V: TRBV6-6; DNA: TGTGCCAGCAGTTGGTTGGCGGGAGAGACCCAGTACTTC; CDR3: CASSWLAGETQYF
D: .; J: TRBJ2-3; size: .; V: TRBV18; DNA: TGTGCCAGCTCAATTATCGCCCAGGCTAGCACAGATACGCAGTATTTT; CDR3: CASSIIAQASTDTQYF
D: .; J: TRBJ1-5; size: .; V: TRBV5-1; DNA: TGCGCCAGCAGCTTAGGGGACGGATATCAGCCCCAGCATTTT; CDR3: CASSLGDGYQPQHF
D: .; J: TRBJ2-1; size: .; V: TRBV6-8; DNA: TGTGCCAGCAGTACCTACAATGAGCAGTTCTTC; CDR3: CASSTYNEQFF
D: .; J: TRBJ2-5; size: once; V: TRBV5-1; DNA: TGCGCCAGCGTCCATAGCGGCGCCAAAGCGGAGACCCAGTACTTC; CDR3: CASVHSGAKAETQYF
D: TRBD2; J: TRBJ2-3; size: .; V: TRBV6-6; DNA: TGTGCCAGCAGTTATCTCGCGGGGGGAACAGATACGCAGTATTTT; CDR3: CASSYLAGGTDTQYF
D: TRBD1; J: TRBJ2-7; size: .; V: TRBV6-5; DNA: TGTGCCAGCAGTTACCGAGACTCCGGGACAGCCTACGAGCAGTACTTC; CDR3: CASSYRDSGTAYEQYF
D: TRBD1; J: TRBJ1-2; size: .; V: TRBV6-5; DNA: TGTGCCAGCAGTCGGACAGGGGGATTAGGCTACACCTTC; CDR3: CASSRTGGLGYTF
D: .; J: TRBJ2-2; size: .; V: TRBV6-1; DNA: TGTGCCTCCCGTGATGGCGGCTTGAACACCGGGGAGCTGTTTTTT; CDR3: CASRDGGLNTGELFF
D: .; J: TRBJ1-6; size: .; V: TRBV9; DNA: TGTGCCAGCAGCGTAGCTGGCAGTAGGAATTCACCCCTCCACTTT; CDR3: CASSVAGSRNSPLHF
D: TRBD2; J: TRBJ2-1; size: .; V: TRBV5-5; DNA: TGTGCCAGCAGCTTGGGAGCGGGGGTGGAGAATGAGCAGTTCTTC; CDR3: CASSLGAGVENEQFF
D: .; J: TRBJ2-7; size: .; V: TRBV30; DNA: TGTGCCTGGAGTGTTCTACAGGGAGACCGCGAGCAGTACTTC; CDR3: CAWSVLQGDREQYF
D: TRBD1; J: TRBJ1-1; size: .; V: TRBV5-1; DNA: TGCGCCAGCACTTTATCACAGGGGTCTTCTGAAGCTTTCTTT; CDR3: CASTLSQGSSEAFF
D: TRBD2; J: TRBJ2-3; size: many; V: TRBV30; DNA: TGTGCCTGGAGTGTAGCGGGGGGGACGCAGTATTTT; CDR3: CAWSVAGGTQYF
D: .; J: TRBJ2-3; size: .; V: TRBV7-8; DNA: TGTGCCAGCAGCAGGGGGGCAGCCGGCACAGATACGCAGTATTTT; CDR3: CASSRGAAGTDTQYF
D: TRBD1; J: TRBJ1-2; size: .; V: TRBV29-1; DNA: TGCAGCGTGGACACAGGGGGCTCTGGCTACACCTTC; CDR3: CSVDTGGSGYTF
D: TRBD2; J: TRBJ2-1; size: .; V: TRBV23-1; DNA: TGCGCCAGCAGTCGAGCGGGAAGTTCCTACAATGAGCAGTTCTTC; CDR3: CASSRAGSSYNEQFF